This TCR beta chain was captured in a study of T cells in Graves' hyperthyroidism and ophthalmopathy. Study background: The initial diagnosis was the point when peripheral blood was collected, ahead of any treatment. The study, taken as a whole, reports: Most clonotypes expanded in the thyroid (above 0.001) were also present in blood.

CDR3 length equals 15 residues. The J segment lost 9 bases and the V segment lost 6 bases, leaving 12 bases of the junction unmatched. This clonotype has a handful of counts. The antigen remains unidentified. Amplified regions were TCR beta CDR3 sequences from RNA transcripts. The TCR CDR3 was amplified in a first-round RT-PCR using the HTBI primer set. TCRdb passed the multiplex PCR reads through MiXCR, listing each CDR3 protein once. The data contain around 600,000 distinct CDR3 sequences, about a sixth of them singletons. Individuals with ophthalmopathy presented a Clinical Activity Score of at least 3, a NOSPECS grade of at least 4 and a duration under 3 months.

The sequenced sample was blood. This chain uses TRBV12-3 or TRBV12-4 with TRBJ2-1; 9 bases map to TRBD1. This TCR came from a woman aged 40-49 years with Graves' ophthalmopathy. The CDR3 loop is CASSPRQGERTEQFF. As DNA, the CDR3 is TGTGCCAGCAGCCCACGACAGGGGGAGAGGACTGAGCAGTTCTTC.